The sequence of this T cell receptor beta chain was determined in a study of OX40 agonist ivuxolimab in advanced cancers. Study overall: Dose-escalation subjects each had hepatocellular carcinoma, melanoma, renal cell or head and neck cancer. Participants averaged about 66 years of age (range 23 to 79) and were around 80% male.

The table came from immunoSEQ multiplex PCR; TCRdb's copy has only in-frame clones and leaves some out. The table lists around 23,000 clones, approximately 81% of them singletons. Findings and caveats of the study: Normalized T-cell clonal expansion was also low in some nonresponders.

Trimming pared 3 bases from V and 3 bases from J, leaving 18 bases between. Germline CDR1 reads SGDLS; CDR2 reads YYNGEE. The CDR3 is 16 amino acids. A note on this clone: Its target is not known.

This sample comprised CD4+ or CD8+ T cells sorted from blood, obtained in a trial of the OX40 agonist ivuxolimab. The rearrangement uses TRBV9 and TRBJ1-2, with no clear D. The receptor was isolated from an adult with an advanced solid tumor such as melanoma, head and neck, liver or kidney cancer. CDR3 in DNA: TGTGCCAGCAGCGCAGATCTCCCGGGTTCCCACTATGGCTACACCTTC. Translated, it gives CASSADLPGSHYGYTF.